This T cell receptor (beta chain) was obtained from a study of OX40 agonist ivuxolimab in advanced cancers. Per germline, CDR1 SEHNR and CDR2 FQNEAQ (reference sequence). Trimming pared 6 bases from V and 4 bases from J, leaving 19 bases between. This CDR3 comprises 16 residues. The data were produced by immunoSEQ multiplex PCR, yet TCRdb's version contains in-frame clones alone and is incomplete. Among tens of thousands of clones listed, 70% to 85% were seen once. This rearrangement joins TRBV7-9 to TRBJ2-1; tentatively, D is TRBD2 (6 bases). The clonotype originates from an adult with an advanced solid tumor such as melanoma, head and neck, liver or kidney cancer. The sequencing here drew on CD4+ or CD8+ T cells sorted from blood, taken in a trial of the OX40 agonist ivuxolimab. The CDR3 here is CASRPEGGPPYNEQFF. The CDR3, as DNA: TGTGCCAGCAGACCAGAAGGAGGGCCCCCGTACAATGAGCAGTTCTTC.